What follows describes a single T cell receptor beta chain. Its target is unknown. Germline V gene data show CDR1 as KGHSH and CDR2 as LQKENI. This CDR3 contains 15 residues. V shed 0 bases, J shed 4 bases, and the junction held 4 bases outside the gene matches. Amplification used 60 Vbeta primers and 13 Jbeta primers. Sequencing was performed with immunoSEQ multiplex PCR; in TCRdb, only in-frame clones are kept and a portion is missing. The repertoire includes more than 100,000 clones, about two thirds of them detected once, and approximately 4% sits in the top ten. The data were obtained in a study of cytomegalovirus exposure and HLA in healthy donors. Turning to the study itself: One earlier analysis, a look at about 179 million T cells, found some 100 million unique TCR beta sequences. Study outcomes and limitations: Productive rates of about 90% or about 30% were seen for most TCR beta V segments in an earlier analysis. Roughly uniform depth of sequencing across donors was assumed in presence/absence analyses.

The rearrangement uses TRBV18 and TRBJ2-7; 9 bases align to TRBD1. Material for sequencing was PBMCs. The receptor's source is a middle-aged man in good health and CMV-seropositive. This CDR3 reads CASSPPGQGLYEQYF. The CDR3 DNA reads as TGTGCCAGCTCACCACCGGGACAGGGTTTGTACGAGCAGTACTTC.